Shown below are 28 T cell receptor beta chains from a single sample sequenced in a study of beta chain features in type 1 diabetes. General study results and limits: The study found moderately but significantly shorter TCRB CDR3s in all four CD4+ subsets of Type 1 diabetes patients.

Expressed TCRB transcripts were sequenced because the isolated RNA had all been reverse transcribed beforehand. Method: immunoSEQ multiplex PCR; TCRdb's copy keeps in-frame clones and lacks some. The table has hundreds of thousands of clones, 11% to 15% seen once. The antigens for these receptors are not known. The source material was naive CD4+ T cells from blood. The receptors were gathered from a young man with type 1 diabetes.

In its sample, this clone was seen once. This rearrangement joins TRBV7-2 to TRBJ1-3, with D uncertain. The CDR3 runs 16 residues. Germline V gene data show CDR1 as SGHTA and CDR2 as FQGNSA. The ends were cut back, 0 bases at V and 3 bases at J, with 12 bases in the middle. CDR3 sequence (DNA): TGTGCCAGCAGCTTAGCGGCGGGCCTTGTTGGAAACACCATATATTTT. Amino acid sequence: CASSLAAGLVGNTIYF.

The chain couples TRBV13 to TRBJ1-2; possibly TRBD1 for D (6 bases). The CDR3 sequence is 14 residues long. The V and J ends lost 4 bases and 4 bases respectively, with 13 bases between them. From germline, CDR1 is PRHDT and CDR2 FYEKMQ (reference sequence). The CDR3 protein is CASSSSGAGYGYTF. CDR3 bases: TGTGCCAGCAGCTCCTCGGGGGCTGGCTATGGCTACACCTTC.

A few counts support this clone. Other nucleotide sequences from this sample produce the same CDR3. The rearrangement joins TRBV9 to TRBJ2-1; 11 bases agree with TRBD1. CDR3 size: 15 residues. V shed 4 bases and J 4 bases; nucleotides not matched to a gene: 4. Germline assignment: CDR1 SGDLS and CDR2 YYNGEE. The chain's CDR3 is CASSTGQGAYNEQFF. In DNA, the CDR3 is TGTGCCAGCAGCACTGGACAGGGGGCGTACAATGAGCAGTTCTTC.

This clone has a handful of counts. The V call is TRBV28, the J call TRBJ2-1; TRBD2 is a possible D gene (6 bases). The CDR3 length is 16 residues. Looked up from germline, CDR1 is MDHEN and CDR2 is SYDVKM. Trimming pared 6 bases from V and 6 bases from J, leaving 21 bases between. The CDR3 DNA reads TGTGCCAGCAGCCCGCTCGAACTAGCAGCTCTCAATGAGCAGTTCTTC. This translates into CASSPLELAALNEQFF.

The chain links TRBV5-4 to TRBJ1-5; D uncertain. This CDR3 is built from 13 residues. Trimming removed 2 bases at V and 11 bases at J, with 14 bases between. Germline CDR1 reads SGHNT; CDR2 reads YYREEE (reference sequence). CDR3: CASSFDRGGSQHF. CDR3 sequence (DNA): TGTGCCAGCAGCTTTGATCGGGGTGGGTCCCAGCATTTT.

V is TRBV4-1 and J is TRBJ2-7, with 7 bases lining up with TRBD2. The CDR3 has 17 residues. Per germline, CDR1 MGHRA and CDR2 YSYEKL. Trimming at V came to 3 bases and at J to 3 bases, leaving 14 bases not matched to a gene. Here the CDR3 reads CASSQGVLAGVFYEQYF. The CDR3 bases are TGCGCCAGCAGCCAGGGGGTCCTTGCGGGAGTGTTCTACGAGCAGTACTTC.

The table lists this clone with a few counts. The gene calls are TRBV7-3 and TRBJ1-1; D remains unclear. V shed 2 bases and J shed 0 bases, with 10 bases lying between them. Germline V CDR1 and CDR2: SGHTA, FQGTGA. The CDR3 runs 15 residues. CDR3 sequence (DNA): TGTGCCAGCAGCTTAGGCAAGGGCCTGAACACTGAAGCTTTCTTT. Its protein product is CASSLGKGLNTEAFF.

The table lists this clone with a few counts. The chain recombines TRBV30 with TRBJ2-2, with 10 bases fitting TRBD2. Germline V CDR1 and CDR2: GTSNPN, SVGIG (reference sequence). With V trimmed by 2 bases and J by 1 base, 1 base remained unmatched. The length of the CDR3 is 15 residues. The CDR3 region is CAWSRLAGNTGELFF. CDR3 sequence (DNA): TGTGCCTGGAGTCGACTAGCGGGGAACACCGGGGAGCTGTTTTTT.

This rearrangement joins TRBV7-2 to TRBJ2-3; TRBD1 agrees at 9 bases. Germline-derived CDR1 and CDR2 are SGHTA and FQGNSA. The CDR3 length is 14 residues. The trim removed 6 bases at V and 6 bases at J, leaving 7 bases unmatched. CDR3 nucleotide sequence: TGTGCCAGCAGACCCGGACAGGGGAGCGATACGCAGTATTTT. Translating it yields CASRPGQGSDTQYF.

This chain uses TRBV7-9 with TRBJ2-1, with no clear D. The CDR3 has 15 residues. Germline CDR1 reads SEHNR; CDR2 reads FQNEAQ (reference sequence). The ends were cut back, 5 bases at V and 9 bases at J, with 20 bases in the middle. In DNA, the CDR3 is TGTGCCAGCAGCCGAACGAGCATGGGGAAGGGTGAGCAGTTCTTC. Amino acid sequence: CASSRTSMGKGEQFF. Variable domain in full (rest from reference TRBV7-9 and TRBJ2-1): DTGVSQNPRHKITKRGQNVTFRCDPISEHNRLYWYRQTLGQGPEFLTYFQNEAQLEKSRLLSDRFSAERPKGSFSTLEIQRTEQGDSAMYLCASSRTSMGKGEQFFGPGTRLTVL.

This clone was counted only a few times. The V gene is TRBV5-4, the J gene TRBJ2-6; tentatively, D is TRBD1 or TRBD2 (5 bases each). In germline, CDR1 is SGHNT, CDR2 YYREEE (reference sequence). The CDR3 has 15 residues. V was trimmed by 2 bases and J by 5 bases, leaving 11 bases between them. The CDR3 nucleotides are TGTGCCAGCAGCTTAGGTCAGGGACGGGCCAACGTCCTGACTTTC. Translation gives CASSLGQGRANVLTF.

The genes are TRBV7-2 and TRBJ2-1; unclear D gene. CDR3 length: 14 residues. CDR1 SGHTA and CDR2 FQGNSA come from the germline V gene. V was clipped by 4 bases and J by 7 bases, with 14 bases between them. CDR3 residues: CASSYIDTANEQFF. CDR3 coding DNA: TGTGCCAGCAGCTATATTGATACGGCAAATGAGCAGTTCTTC.

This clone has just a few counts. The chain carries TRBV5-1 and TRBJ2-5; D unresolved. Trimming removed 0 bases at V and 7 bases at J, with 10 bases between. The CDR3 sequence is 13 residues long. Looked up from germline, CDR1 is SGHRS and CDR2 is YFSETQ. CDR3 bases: TGCGCCAGCAGCTTGGATCGAACGGGGACCCAGTACTTC. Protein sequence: CASSLDRTGTQYF.

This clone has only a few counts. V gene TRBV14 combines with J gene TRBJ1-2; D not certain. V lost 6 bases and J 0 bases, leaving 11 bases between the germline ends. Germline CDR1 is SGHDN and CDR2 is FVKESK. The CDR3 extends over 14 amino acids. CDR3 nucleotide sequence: TGTGCCAGCAGTGGGCAGCTTTCTAACTATGGCTACACCTTC. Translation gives CASSGQLSNYGYTF.

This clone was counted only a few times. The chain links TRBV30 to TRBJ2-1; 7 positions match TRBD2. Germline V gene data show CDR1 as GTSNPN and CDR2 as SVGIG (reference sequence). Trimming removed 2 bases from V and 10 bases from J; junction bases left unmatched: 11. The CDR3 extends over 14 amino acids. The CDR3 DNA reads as TGTGCCTGGAGTATAAAGCGGGATCGGGACGAGCAGTTCTTC. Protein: CAWSIKRDRDEQFF. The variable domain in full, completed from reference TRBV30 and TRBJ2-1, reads SQTIHQWPATLVQPVGSPLSLECTVEGTSNPNLYWYRQAAGRGLQLLFYSVGIGQISSEVPQNLSASRPQDRQFILSSKKLLLSDSGFYLCAWSIKRDRDEQFFGPGTRLTVL.

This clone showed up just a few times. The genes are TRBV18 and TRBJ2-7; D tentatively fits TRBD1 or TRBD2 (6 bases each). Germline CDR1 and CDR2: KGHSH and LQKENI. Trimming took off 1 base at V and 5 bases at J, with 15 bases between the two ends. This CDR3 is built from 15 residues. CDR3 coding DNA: TGTGCCAGCTCACCACTCCGAGGGGGGTGGGACGAGCAGTACTTC. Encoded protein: CASSPLRGGWDEQYF.

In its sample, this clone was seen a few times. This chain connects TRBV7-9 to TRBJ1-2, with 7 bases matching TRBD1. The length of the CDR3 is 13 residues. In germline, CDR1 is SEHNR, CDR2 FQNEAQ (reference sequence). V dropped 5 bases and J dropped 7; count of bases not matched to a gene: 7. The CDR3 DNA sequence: TGTGCCAGCAGCCCCCGGGACAGTTCTGGCTACACCTTC. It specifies CASSPRDSSGYTF.

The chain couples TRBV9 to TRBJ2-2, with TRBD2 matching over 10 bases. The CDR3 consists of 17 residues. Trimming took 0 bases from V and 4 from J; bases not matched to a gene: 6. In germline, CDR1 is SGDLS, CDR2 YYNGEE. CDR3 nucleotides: TGTGCCAGCAGCGTAGCGTCAGCGGGAGGGGTCACCGGGGAGCTGTTTTTT. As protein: CASSVASAGGVTGELFF.

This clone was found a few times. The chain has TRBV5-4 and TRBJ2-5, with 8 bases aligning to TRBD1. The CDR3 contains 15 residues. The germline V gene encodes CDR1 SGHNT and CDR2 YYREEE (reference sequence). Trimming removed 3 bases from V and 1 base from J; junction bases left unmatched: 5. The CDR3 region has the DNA TGTGCCAGCAGCTCTTGGACAGGGTCCCAAGAGACCCAGTACTTC. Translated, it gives CASSSWTGSQETQYF.

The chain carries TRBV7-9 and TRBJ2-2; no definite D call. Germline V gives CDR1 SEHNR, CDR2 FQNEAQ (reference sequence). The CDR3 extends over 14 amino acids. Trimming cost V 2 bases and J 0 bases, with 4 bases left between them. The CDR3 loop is CASSLQANTGELFF. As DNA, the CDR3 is TGTGCCAGCAGCTTACAGGCGAACACCGGGGAGCTGTTTTTT.

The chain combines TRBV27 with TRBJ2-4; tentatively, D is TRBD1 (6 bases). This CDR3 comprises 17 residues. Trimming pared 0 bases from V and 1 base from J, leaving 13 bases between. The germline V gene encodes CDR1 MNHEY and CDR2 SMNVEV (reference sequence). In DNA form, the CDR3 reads TGTGCCAGCAGTTTATCTACAGGGTACTTGGCCAAAAACATTCAGTACTTC. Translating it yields CASSLSTGYLAKNIQYF.

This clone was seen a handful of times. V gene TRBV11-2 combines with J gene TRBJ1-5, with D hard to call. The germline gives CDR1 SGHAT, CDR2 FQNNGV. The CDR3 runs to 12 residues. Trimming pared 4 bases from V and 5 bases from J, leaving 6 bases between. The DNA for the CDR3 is TGTGCCAGCAGCTCCGGGGATCAGCCCCAGCATTTT. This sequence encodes CASSSGDQPQHF.

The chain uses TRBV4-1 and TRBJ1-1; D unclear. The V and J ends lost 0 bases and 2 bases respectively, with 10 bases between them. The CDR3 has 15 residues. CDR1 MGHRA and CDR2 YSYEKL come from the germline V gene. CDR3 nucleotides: TGCGCCAGCAGCCAAGAAAGTAGGTCTAACACTGAAGCTTTCTTT. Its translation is CASSQESRSNTEAFF.

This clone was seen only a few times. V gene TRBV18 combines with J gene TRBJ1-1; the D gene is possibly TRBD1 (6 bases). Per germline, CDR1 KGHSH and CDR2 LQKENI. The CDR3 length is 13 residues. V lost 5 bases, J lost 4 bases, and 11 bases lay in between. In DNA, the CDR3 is TGTGCCAGCTCATTGACAGGAGTCACTGAAGCTTTCTTT. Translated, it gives CASSLTGVTEAFF. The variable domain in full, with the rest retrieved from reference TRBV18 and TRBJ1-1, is NAGVMQNPRHLVRRRGQEARLRCSPMKGHSHVYWYRQLPEEGLKFMVYLQKENIIDESGMPKERFSAEFPKEGPSILRIQQVVRGDSAAYFCASSLTGVTEAFFGQGTRLTVV.

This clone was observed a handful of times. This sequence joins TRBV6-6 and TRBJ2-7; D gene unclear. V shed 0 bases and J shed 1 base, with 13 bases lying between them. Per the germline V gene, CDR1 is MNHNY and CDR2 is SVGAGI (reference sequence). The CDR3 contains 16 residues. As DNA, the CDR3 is TGTGCCAGCAGTTACTCGAGAACTTCCCTTTCCTACGAGCAGTACTTC. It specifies CASSYSRTSLSYEQYF.

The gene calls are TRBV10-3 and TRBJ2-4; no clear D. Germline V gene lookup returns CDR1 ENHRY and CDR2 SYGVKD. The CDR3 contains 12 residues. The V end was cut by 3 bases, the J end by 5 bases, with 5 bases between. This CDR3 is CAISDPQNIQYF. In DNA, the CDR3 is TGTGCCATCAGTGACCCCCAAAACATTCAGTACTTC.

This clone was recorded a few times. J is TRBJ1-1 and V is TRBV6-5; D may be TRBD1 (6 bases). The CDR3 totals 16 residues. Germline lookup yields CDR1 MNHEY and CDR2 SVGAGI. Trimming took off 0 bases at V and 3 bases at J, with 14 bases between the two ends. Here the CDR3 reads CASSYSQGRVDTEAFF. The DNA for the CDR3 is TGTGCCAGCAGTTACTCCCAGGGGCGTGTGGACACTGAAGCTTTCTTT.

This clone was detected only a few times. CDR3 DNA sequence: TGTGCCGGGGGTCCCCGGGATCGACTCAACATTCAGTACTTC. It codes for CAGGPRDRLNIQYF. This chain joins TRBV21-1 and TRBJ2-4. TRBV21-1 is listed as a pseudogene. This CDR3 comprises 14 residues.